The 26 T cell receptor beta chains reported below all come from one sample, sequenced in a study of cytomegalovirus exposure and HLA in healthy donors. Libraries were prepared by immunoSEQ multiplex PCR; TCRdb keeps only in-frame clonotypes and omits some of them. The sample has under 200,000 clones; 80% to 90% are singletons. Sequencing was carried out using PBMCs. These receptor sequences come from a woman aged 18-29 years in good health and CMV-seronegative.

V gene TRBV9 combines with J gene TRBJ1-2; tentative D call: TRBD1 (6 bases). V gave up 3 bases and J gave up 4 bases, with 19 bases separating them. Germline values: CDR1 SGDLS, CDR2 YYNGEE. CDR3 length: 16 residues. CDR3 loop: CASSDLTTGLGYGYTF. CDR3 coding DNA: TGTGCCAGCAGCGATTTAACTACAGGGTTGGGCTATGGCTACACCTTC.

The genes are TRBV19 and TRBJ1-5; D not resolved. Per germline, CDR1 LNHDA and CDR2 SQIVND (reference sequence). Trimming took off 0 bases at V and 9 bases at J, with 18 bases between the two ends. The CDR3 consists of 16 residues. The CDR3 nucleotides are TGTGCCAGTAGTATAGATGAGTGGCCGCAGCCGGGGCCCCAGCATTTT. Translated: CASSIDEWPQPGPQHF.

The V gene is TRBV7-6, the J gene TRBJ2-3; unclear D gene. The ends were cut back, 1 base at V and 2 bases at J, with 13 bases in the middle. CDR3 length: 16 amino acids. Germline V gives CDR1 SGHVS, CDR2 FNYEAQ. The CDR3 here is CASSLEEFPNTDTQYF. The CDR3 nucleotides are TGTGCCAGCAGCTTAGAAGAGTTCCCCAACACAGATACGCAGTATTTT. The variable domain in full, completed from reference TRBV7-6 and TRBJ2-3, reads GAGVSQSPRYKVTKRGQDVALRCDPISGHVSLYWYRQALGQGPEFLTYFNYEAQQDKSGLPNDRFSAERPEGSISTLTIQRTEQRDSAMYRCASSLEEFPNTDTQYFGPGTRLTVL.

The V gene is TRBV7-9, the J gene TRBJ1-2, with D uncertain. Germline V lookup: CDR1 SEHNR, CDR2 FQNEAQ (reference sequence). The germline V and J ends were trimmed by 1 base and 4 bases, with 10 bases remaining between them. The CDR3 runs to 14 residues. For the CDR3, the DNA is TGTGCCAGCAGCTTAGGCGTACAGTCCTATGGCTACACCTTC. The encoded protein is CASSLGVQSYGYTF. The variable domain in full, completed from reference TRBV7-9 and TRBJ1-2, reads DTGVSQNPRHKITKRGQNVTFRCDPISEHNRLYWYRQTLGQGPEFLTYFQNEAQLEKSRLLSDRFSAERPKGSFSTLEIQRTEQGDSAMYLCASSLGVQSYGYTFGSGTRLTVV.

V is TRBV4-1 and J is TRBJ2-7; a possible D gene is TRBD2 (6 bases). Per the germline V gene, CDR1 is MGHRA and CDR2 is YSYEKL. Trimming removed 0 bases at V and 3 bases at J, with 15 bases between. The CDR3 runs 16 residues. The CDR3 nucleotides read TGCGCCAGCAGCCAAGAAGCGGCGGGGAGGTACTACGAGCAGTACTTC. It translates to CASSQEAAGRYYEQYF.

The gene calls are TRBV25-1 and TRBJ1-1, with D possibly being TRBD1 (5 bases). The CDR3 consists of 13 residues. Germline assignment: CDR1 MGHDK and CDR2 SYGVNS. The V gene lost 3 bases and the J gene lost 2 bases, with 7 bases spanning the gap. CDR3 bases: TGTGCCAGCAGTGACAGGGTCAACACTGAAGCTTTCTTT. Protein: CASSDRVNTEAFF.

The rearrangement joins TRBV6-5 to TRBJ2-7; TRBD2 aligns across 7 bases. V lost 0 bases and J lost 0; bases outside the gene matches: 5. CDR1 and CDR2 (germline): MNHEY, SVGAGI. This CDR3 contains 16 residues. Written as DNA, the CDR3 is TGTGCCAGCAGTTACTCGGGGGAGGGTAGCTCCTACGAGCAGTACTTC. It translates to CASSYSGEGSSYEQYF.

The rearrangement links TRBV6-1 to TRBJ2-3; the match to TRBD2 covers 7 bases. Trimming took 6 bases from V and 6 from J; bases not matched to a gene: 12. Germline V gene data show CDR1 as MNHNS and CDR2 as SASEGT. The CDR3 is made up of 15 amino acids. CDR3 sequence reads: CASRLQAGTGDTQYF. CDR3 DNA sequence: TGTGCCAGCAGGTTACAAGCGGGGACGGGGGATACGCAGTATTTT.

V usage is TRBV5-4 and J usage is TRBJ1-4, with TRBD1 identical over 8 bases. Germline V gene data show CDR1 as SGHNT and CDR2 as YYREEE (reference sequence). V trimming: 1 base; J trimming: 8 bases; junction bases outside the gene matches: 4. CDR3 length: 14 amino acids. CDR3 protein: CASSLQGAGEKLFF. CDR3 nucleotide sequence: TGTGCCAGCAGCTTGCAGGGGGCGGGAGAAAAACTGTTTTTT.

V usage is TRBV4-1 and J usage is TRBJ1-5, with D unresolved. The CDR3 consists of 14 residues. The germline V gene has CDR1 MGHRA and CDR2 YSYEKL. Trimming stripped 1 base from V and 2 bases from J, with 6 bases between. The CDR3 nucleotides read TGCGCCAGCAGCCAAGGTGGCCGCAATCAGCCCCAGCATTTT. Encoded protein: CASSQGGRNQPQHF.

This clone was observed a handful of times. The chain carries TRBV2 and TRBJ1-5; a weak D match, TRBD1 (6 bases). CDR3 length: 14 amino acids. The V gene lost 8 bases and the J gene lost 5 bases, with 16 bases spanning the gap. Germline V CDR1 and CDR2: SNHLY, FYNNEI. Written as DNA, the CDR3 is TGTGCCAGCCGGAGACAGGTTACCGATCAGCCCCAGCATTTT. It specifies CASRRQVTDQPQHF.

The CDR3 here is CASSEPPVQHF. The CDR3 DNA follows: TGTGCCAGCAGTGAACCCCCAGTCCAGCATTTT. V is TRBV2 and J is TRBJ1-5; no clear D. V was trimmed by 2 bases and J by 12 bases, leaving 8 bases between them. Germline values: CDR1 SNHLY, CDR2 FYNNEI. This CDR3 has 11 residues.

The CDR3 DNA reads as TGTGCCAGTAGTGCGGGCACGGCTAGACTCAATCAGCCCCAGCATTTT. This codes for CASSAGTARLNQPQHF. V and J are TRBV19 and TRBJ1-5; D not certain. The CDR3 has 16 residues. Trimming removed 5 bases at V and 3 bases at J, with 17 bases between. Germline loops: CDR1 LNHDA, CDR2 SQIVND (reference sequence).

The genes are TRBV29-1 and TRBJ1-2; no clear D. V was shortened by 4 bases and J by 4 bases, with 13 bases between the two germline ends. Per germline, CDR1 SQVTM and CDR2 ANQGSEA. This CDR3 has 13 amino acids. The CDR3 loop reads CSVATSLGYGYTF. In nucleotides, the CDR3 is TGCAGCGTTGCTACGTCTCTTGGCTATGGCTACACCTTC.

The chain is built from TRBV15 and TRBJ2-5, with 8 positions matching TRBD2. Germline V gives CDR1 LNHNV, CDR2 YYDKDF (reference sequence). Trimming took 0 bases from V and 1 from J; bases not matched to a gene: 16. The CDR3 length is 20 residues. The CDR3 region has the DNA TGTGCCACCAGCAGAGAAAAATATGAACGGGAGGGCCAGGGCCAAGAGACCCAGTACTTC. Translating it yields CATSREKYEREGQGQETQYF.

There are a few counts of this clone. CDR3 region: CASSRTQGSQGYTF. DNA for the CDR3: TGTGCCAGCAGCAGGACGCAGGGGAGCCAAGGCTACACCTTC. The chain links TRBV6-5 to TRBJ1-2; weak D call: TRBD1 (6 bases). Germline V gene data show CDR1 as MNHEY and CDR2 as SVGAGI. CDR3 length: 14 residues. V was shortened by 6 bases and J by 8 bases, with 19 bases between the two germline ends.

The chain carries TRBV29-1 and TRBJ1-2, with TRBD1 matching 7 bases. The germline V gene has CDR1 SQVTM and CDR2 ANQGSEA. V shed 4 bases, J shed 7 bases, and the junction held 9 bases outside the gene matches. The CDR3 loop spans 13 amino acids. In nucleotides, the CDR3 is TGCAGCGTTGGGGAACAGGGGAATTCTGGCTACACCTTC. Residues: CSVGEQGNSGYTF.

V gene TRBV6-5 combines with J gene TRBJ1-1, with TRBD1 identical over 8 bases. The V and J ends lost 4 bases and 2 bases, in that order; junction bases with no gene match: 6. The CDR3 extends over 15 amino acids. Germline V gene data show CDR1 as MNHEY and CDR2 as SVGAGI. DNA of the CDR3: TGTGCCAGCAGTTCCCAGGGGGCAGTCAACACTGAAGCTTTCTTT. It is translated as CASSSQGAVNTEAFF.

The V call is TRBV6-1, the J call TRBJ1-2; 9 bases agree with TRBD1. Germline CDR1 reads MNHNS; CDR2 reads SASEGT. The trim removed 5 bases at V and 8 bases at J, leaving 12 bases unmatched. The CDR3 is 15 residues long. This CDR3 reads CASSTQPGQGTGYTF. In DNA form, the CDR3 reads TGTGCCAGCAGTACCCAACCGGGACAGGGTACGGGCTACACCTTC.

The CDR3 loop is CASSLMASGAYNEQFF. CDR3 DNA: TGCGCCAGCAGCTTAATGGCTAGCGGGGCCTACAATGAGCAGTTCTTC. V is TRBV5-1 and J is TRBJ2-1; 9 bases align to TRBD2. V lost 2 bases and J lost 2; bases outside the gene matches: 5. The length of the CDR3 is 16 residues. CDR1 is SGHRS and CDR2 is YFSETQ in the germline V gene.

The V and J genes are TRBV19 and TRBJ1-4; 7 bases map to TRBD1. From germline, CDR1 is LNHDA and CDR2 SQIVND (reference sequence). Trimming cost V 7 bases and J 5 bases; bases outside gene matches: 10. The CDR3 sequence is 15 residues long. The chain's CDR3 is CASKHRGRENEKLFF. The CDR3 bases are TGTGCCAGTAAGCACAGGGGTAGGGAGAATGAAAAACTGTTTTTT.

A few counts support this clone. The rearrangement uses TRBV19 and TRBJ1-6, with 8 positions matching TRBD1. CDR1 and CDR2 from the germline V gene are LNHDA and SQIVND (reference sequence). V dropped 8 bases and J dropped 7; count of bases not matched to a gene: 7. The CDR3 covers 14 residues. CDR3 nucleotides: TGTGCCAGTCTCCAACAGGGGGTGAATTCACCCCTCCACTTT. It yields the protein CASLQQGVNSPLHF.

The chain has TRBV4-3 and TRBJ1-3; D gene uncertain. The CDR3 loop spans 16 amino acids. Germline-derived CDR1 and CDR2 are LGHNA and YSLEER. With 0 bases removed from V and 3 bases from J, the gap between germline ends came to 12 bases. CDR3: CASSQEAPGFGNTIYF. CDR3 in DNA: TGCGCCAGCAGCCAAGAGGCGCCAGGCTTTGGAAACACCATATATTTT.

The chain has TRBV11-3 and TRBJ2-7, with 9 bases identical to TRBD1. With V trimmed by 5 bases and J by 1 base, 3 bases remained unmatched. This CDR3 comprises 14 residues. The germline CDR1 and CDR2 sequences are SGHNT and YENEEA. For the CDR3, the DNA is TGTGCCAGCAGCGACAGGGGGTATTCCTACGAGCAGTACTTC. This sequence encodes CASSDRGYSYEQYF.

This chain uses TRBV9 with TRBJ2-2, with 10 bases fitting TRBD2. Germline V gives CDR1 SGDLS, CDR2 YYNGEE. The CDR3 is made up of 16 amino acids. V was clipped by 4 bases and J by 4 bases; unmatched bases: 7. CDR3 DNA: TGTGCCAGCAGCTCGCTAGCGGGAGCGGGCACCGGGGAGCTGTTTTTT. Amino acid sequence: CASSSLAGAGTGELFF.

This clone was seen a few times. V and J are TRBV2 and TRBJ1-2; 9 bases fit TRBD1. Trimming took 7 bases from V and 1 from J; bases not matched to a gene: 10. The CDR3 covers 16 residues. Germline V gives CDR1 SNHLY, CDR2 FYNNEI. The CDR3 region has the DNA TGTGCCAGCACTTTAACAGGGGGCGGACTTAACTATGGCTACACCTTC. It yields the protein CASTLTGGGLNYGYTF.